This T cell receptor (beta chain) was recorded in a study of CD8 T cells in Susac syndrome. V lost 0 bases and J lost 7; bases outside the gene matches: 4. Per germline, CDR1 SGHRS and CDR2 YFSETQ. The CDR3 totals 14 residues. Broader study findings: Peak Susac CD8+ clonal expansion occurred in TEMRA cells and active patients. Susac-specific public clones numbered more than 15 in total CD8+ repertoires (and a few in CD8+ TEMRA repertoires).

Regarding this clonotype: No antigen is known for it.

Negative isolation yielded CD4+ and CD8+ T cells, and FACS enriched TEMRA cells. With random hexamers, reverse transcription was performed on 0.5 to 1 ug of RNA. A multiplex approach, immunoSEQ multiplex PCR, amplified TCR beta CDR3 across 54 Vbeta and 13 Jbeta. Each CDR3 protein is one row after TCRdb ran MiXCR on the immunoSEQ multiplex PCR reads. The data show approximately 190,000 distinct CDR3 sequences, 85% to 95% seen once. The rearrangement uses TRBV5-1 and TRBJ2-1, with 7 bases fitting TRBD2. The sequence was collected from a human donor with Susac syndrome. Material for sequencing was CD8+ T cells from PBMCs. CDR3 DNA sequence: TGCGCCAGCAGCTTGGTTCAGCGGGGAAATGAGCAGTTCTTC. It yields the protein CASSLVQRGNEQFF.